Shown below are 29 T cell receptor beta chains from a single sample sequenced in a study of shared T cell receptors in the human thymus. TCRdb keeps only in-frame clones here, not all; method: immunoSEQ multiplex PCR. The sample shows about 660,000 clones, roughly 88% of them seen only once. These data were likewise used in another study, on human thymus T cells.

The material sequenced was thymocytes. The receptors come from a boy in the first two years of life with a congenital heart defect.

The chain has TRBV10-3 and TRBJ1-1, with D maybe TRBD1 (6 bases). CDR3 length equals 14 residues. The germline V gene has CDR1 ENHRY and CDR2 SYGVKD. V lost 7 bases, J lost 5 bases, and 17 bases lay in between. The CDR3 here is CAITKGGARTEAFF. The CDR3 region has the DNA TGTGCCATCACCAAGGGGGGGGCAAGGACTGAAGCTTTCTTT.

The CDR3 sequence: CASSLGVAGGTDTQYF. CDR3 in DNA: TGTGCCAGCAGCTTGGGGGTAGCGGGAGGCACAGATACGCAGTATTTT. The chain links TRBV5-4 to TRBJ2-3; the match to TRBD2 covers 9 bases. This CDR3 has 16 amino acids. Germline CDR1 and CDR2: SGHNT and YYREEE (reference sequence). J was trimmed by 1 base and V by 0 bases; bases with no gene match: 3.

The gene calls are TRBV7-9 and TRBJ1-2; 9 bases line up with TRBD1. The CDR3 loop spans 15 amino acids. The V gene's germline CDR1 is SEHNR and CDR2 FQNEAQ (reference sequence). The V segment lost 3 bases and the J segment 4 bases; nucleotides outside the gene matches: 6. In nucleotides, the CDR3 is TGTGCCAGCAGCTTGAGACAGGGGGACCTCTATGGCTACACCTTC. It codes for CASSLRQGDLYGYTF.

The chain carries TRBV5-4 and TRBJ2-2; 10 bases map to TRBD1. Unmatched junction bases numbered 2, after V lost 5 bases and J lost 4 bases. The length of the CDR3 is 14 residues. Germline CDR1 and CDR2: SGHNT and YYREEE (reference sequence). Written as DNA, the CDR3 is TGTGCCAGCAGAGGGGACAGGGGCACCGGGGAGCTGTTTTTT. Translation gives CASRGDRGTGELFF.

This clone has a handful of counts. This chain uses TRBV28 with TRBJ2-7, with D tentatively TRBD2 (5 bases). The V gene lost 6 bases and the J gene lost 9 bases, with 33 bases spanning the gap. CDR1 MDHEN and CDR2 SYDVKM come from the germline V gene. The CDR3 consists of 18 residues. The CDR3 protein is CASSSAPDPQPKSGPQYF. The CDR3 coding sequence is TGTGCCAGCAGCTCTGCTCCGGACCCTCAGCCCAAAAGCGGCCCGCAGTACTTC.

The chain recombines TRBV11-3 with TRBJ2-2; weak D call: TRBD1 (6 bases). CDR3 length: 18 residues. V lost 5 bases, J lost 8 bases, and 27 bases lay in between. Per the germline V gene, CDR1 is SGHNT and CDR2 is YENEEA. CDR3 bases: TGTGCCAGCAGCACCGAGGAGTCGCAGGGGCTAGGGGCTGGGGAGCTGTTTTTT. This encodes CASSTEESQGLGAGELFF.

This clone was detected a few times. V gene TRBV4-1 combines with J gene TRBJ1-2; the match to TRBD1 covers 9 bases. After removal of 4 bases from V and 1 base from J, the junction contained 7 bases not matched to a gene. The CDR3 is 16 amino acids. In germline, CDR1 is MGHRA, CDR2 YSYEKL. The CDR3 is CASSPRQGDINYGYTF. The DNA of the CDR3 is TGCGCCAGCAGCCCAAGACAGGGGGATATTAACTATGGCTACACCTTC.

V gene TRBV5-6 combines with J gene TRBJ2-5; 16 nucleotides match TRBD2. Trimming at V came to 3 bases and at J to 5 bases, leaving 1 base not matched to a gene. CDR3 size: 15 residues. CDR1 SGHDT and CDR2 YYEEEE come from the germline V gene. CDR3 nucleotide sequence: TGTGCCAGCAGCTCGGGACTAGCGGGAGGGGAGACCCAGTACTTC. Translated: CASSSGLAGGETQYF.

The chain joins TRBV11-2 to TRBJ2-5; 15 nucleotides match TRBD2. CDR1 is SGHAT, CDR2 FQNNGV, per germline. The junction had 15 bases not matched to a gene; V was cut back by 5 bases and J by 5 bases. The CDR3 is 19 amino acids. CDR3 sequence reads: CASSKGLAGGRGAAETQYF. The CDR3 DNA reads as TGTGCCAGCAGCAAGGGACTAGCGGGAGGAAGAGGTGCGGCGGAGACCCAGTACTTC.

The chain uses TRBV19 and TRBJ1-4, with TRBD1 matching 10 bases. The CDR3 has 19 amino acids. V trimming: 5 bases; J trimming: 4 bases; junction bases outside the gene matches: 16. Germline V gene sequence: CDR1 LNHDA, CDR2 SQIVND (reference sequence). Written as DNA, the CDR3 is TGTGCCAGTAGTCCCCTGGGAGGGCGACAGGGGGCCGGTAATGAAAAACTGTTTTTT. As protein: CASSPLGGRQGAGNEKLFF.

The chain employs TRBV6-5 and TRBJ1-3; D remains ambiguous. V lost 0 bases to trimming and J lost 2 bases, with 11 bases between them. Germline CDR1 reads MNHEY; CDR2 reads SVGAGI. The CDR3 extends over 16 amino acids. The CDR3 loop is CASSYSVRTPGNTIYF. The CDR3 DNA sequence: TGTGCCAGCAGTTACTCGGTTAGAACCCCTGGAAACACCATATATTTT.

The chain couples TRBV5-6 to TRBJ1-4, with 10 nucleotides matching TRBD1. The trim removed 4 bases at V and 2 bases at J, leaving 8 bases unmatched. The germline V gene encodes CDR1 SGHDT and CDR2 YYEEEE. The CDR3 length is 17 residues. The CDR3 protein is CASSIGQGGATNEKLFF. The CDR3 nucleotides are TGTGCCAGCAGCATCGGACAGGGGGGCGCGACTAATGAAAAACTGTTTTTT.

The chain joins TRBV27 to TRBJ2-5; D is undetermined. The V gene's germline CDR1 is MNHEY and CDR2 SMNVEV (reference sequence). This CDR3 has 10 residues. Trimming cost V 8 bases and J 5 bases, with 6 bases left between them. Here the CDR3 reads CASSRETQYF. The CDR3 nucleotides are TGTGCCAGCTCTCGGGAGACCCAGTACTTC.

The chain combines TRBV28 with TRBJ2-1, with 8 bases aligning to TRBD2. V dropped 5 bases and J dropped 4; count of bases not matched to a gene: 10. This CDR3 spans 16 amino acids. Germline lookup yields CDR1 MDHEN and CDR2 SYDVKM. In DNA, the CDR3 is TGTGCCAGCAGTCAACGGGGGGGGCCTGTATACAATGAGCAGTTCTTC. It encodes CASSQRGGPVYNEQFF.

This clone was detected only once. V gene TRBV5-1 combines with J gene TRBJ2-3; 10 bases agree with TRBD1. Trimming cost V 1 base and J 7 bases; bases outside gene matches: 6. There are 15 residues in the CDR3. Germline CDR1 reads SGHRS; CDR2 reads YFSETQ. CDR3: CASSLMGTGENTQYF. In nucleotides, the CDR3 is TGCGCCAGCAGCTTGATGGGGACAGGGGAGAATACGCAGTATTTT.

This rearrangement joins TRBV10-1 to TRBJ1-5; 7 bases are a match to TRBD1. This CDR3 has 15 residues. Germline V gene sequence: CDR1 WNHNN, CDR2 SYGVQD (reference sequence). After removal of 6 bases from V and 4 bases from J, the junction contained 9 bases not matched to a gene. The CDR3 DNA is TGCGCCAGCAGGGCGACAGGGTTAAAGAATCAGCCCCAGCATTTT. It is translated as CASRATGLKNQPQHF.

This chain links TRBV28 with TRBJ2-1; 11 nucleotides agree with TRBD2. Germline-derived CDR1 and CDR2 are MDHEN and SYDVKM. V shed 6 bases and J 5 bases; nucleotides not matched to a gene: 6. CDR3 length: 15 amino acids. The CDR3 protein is CASRDLAGGNNEQFF. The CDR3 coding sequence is TGTGCCAGCAGGGACCTAGCGGGAGGAAACAATGAGCAGTTCTTC.

As DNA, the CDR3 is TGTGCCAGCGTACAGGGGTGGTCTGGGGCCAACGTCCTGACTTTC. Its translation: CASVQGWSGANVLTF. This chain links TRBV6-6 with TRBJ2-6, with TRBD1 matching over 7 bases. From germline, CDR1 is MNHNY and CDR2 SVGAGI (reference sequence). The CDR3 is 15 amino acids. V lost 8 bases and J lost 1; bases outside the gene matches: 5.

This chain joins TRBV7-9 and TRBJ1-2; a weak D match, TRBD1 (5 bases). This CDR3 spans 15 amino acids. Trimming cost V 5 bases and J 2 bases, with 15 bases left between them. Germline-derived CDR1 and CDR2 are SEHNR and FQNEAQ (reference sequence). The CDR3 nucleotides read TGTGCCAGCAGCCCACACTCCTCAGGGAACTATGGCTACACCTTC. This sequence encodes CASSPHSSGNYGYTF.

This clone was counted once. CDR3 in DNA: TGCGCCAGCAGCCAGGTCCCGGGACTAGCGGGAAGGGAGACCCAGTACTTC. It codes for CASSQVPGLAGRETQYF. The chain has TRBV4-3 and TRBJ2-5; the match to TRBD2 covers 13 bases. V shed 3 bases, J shed 5 bases, and the junction held 9 bases outside the gene matches. CDR3 length: 17 residues. Germline assignment: CDR1 LGHNA and CDR2 YSLEER.

CDR3 in amino acids: CASSEVFGTSGSRYEQYF. The CDR3 DNA follows: TGTGCCAGCAGTGAAGTATTTGGGACTAGCGGGAGTAGGTACGAGCAGTACTTC. This chain joins TRBV6-1 and TRBJ2-7; 14 positions match TRBD2. V dropped 1 base and J dropped 4; count of bases not matched to a gene: 9. The germline gives CDR1 MNHNS, CDR2 SASEGT. The CDR3 runs 18 residues.

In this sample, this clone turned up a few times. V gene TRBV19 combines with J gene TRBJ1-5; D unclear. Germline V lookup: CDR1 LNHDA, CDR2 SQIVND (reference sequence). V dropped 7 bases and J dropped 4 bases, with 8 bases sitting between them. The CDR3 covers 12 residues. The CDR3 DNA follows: TGTGCCAGTAATGCGGGTAATCAGCCCCAGCATTTT. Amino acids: CASNAGNQPQHF. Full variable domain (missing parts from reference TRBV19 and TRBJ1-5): DGGITQSPKYLFRKEGQNVTLSCEQNLNHDAMYWYRQDPGQGLRLIYYSQIVNDFQKGDIAEGYSVSREKKESFPLTVTSAQKNPTAFYLCASNAGNQPQHFGDGTRLSIL.

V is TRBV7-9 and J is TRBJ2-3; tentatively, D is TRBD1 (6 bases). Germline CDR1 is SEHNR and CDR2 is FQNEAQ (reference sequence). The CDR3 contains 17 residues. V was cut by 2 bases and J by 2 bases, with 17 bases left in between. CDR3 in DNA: TGTGCCAGCAGCTTAACGCGGACAGTCTTCCACACAGATACGCAGTATTTT. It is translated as CASSLTRTVFHTDTQYF.

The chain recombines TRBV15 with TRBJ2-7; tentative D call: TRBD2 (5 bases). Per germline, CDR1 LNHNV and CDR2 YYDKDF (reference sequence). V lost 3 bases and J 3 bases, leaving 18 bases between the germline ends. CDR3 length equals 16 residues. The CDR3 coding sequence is TGTGCCACCAGCAGGAGAAGCGGCCTCGGCGGCTACGAGCAGTACTTC. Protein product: CATSRRSGLGGYEQYF.

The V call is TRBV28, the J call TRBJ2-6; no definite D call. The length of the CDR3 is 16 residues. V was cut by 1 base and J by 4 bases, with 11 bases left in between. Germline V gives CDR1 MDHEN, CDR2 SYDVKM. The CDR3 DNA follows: TGTGCCAGCAGTTTATATTTAGTTTCCGGGGCCAACGTCCTGACTTTC. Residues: CASSLYLVSGANVLTF.

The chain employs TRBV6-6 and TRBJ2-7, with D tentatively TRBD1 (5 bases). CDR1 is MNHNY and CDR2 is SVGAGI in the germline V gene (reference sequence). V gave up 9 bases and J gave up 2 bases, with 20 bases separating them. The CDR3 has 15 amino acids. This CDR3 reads CARFISRVRPYEQYF. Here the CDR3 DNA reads TGTGCCAGGTTCATTTCCAGGGTACGACCCTACGAGCAGTACTTC.

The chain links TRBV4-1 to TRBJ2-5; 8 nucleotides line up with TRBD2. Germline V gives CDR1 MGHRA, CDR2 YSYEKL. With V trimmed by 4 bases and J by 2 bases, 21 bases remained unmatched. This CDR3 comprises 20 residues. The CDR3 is CASSPNRYELKRGRQETQYF. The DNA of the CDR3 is TGCGCCAGCAGCCCAAATCGGTACGAGCTCAAGCGGGGGAGGCAAGAGACCCAGTACTTC.

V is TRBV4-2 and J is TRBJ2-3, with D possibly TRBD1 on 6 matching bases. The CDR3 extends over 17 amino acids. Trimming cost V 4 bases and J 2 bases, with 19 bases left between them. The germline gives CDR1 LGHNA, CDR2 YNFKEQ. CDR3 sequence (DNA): TGTGCCAGCAGCCTCCAGCATGGACAGCCACCCACAGATACGCAGTATTTT. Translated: CASSLQHGQPPTDTQYF.

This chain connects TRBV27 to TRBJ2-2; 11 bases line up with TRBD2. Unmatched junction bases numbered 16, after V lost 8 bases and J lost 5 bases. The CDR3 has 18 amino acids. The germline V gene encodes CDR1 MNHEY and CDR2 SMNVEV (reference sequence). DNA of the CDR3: TGTGCCAGCTGGTCCGGGCTAGCGGGAGGAGCGCGAACCGGGGAGCTGTTTTTT. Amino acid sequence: CASWSGLAGGARTGELFF.